The clone carrying this T cell receptor (beta chain) was found once. Its antigen is unidentified. Germline V gene sequence: CDR1 LNHNV, CDR2 YYDKDF (reference sequence). Trimming cost V 7 bases and J 0 bases, with 14 bases left between them. The CDR3 length is 15 residues. Sample treatment: oral pan-JAK inhibitor, 5-10 mg twice daily. The data stem from a study of CD8+ T cells in alopecia areata. Broader study findings: One nonresponder leaves baseline CD8+ expansion's link to response uncertain.

Once RNA had been extracted, it was reverse transcribed into cDNA to act as the sequencing template. Data came from immunoSEQ multiplex PCR; TCRdb stores just in-frame clones and leaves some out. This sample carries about 180,000 clones, approximately 53% of them seen once, and the ten largest clones take less than 14%. The sequence came from a human donor with alopecia areata. V and J are TRBV15 and TRBJ2-3, with D perhaps matching TRBD2 (6 bases). The sequenced sample was CD8+ T cells sorted from blood, obtained at week 24, from a patient treated with tofacitinib. The CDR3 reads CATTPDYSSTDTQYF. In DNA form, the CDR3 reads TGTGCCACCACCCCGGACTACTCTAGCACAGATACGCAGTATTTT.